Below, 32 T cell receptor beta chains from the same sample are listed, as sequenced in a study of shared clonotypes between healthy human individuals. Some clones are missing from TCRdb's copy, which holds only in-frame ones; the method was immunoSEQ multiplex PCR. The repertoire holds roughly 1,100,000 clones, with under 80% as singletons. Sequences were obtained from memory CD4+ T cells sorted from blood. Noted subset: CD45RA-negative fraction. The receptor set was obtained from a man between 18 and 35 years old in good health.

This clone was counted only a few times. The sample carries other DNA sequences with the same CDR3. The rearrangement joins TRBV4-3 to TRBJ1-1; no definite D call. Germline V CDR1 and CDR2: LGHNA, YSLEER. The CDR3 is made up of 15 amino acids. Trimming took 0 bases from V and 1 from J, leaving 9 bases between them. CDR3 DNA: TGCGCCAGCAGCCAAGATCCGGGCAAGAACACTGAAGCTTTCTTT. As protein: CASSQDPGKNTEAFF.

V and J are TRBV6-5 and TRBJ2-5, with 9 bases lining up with TRBD2. Unmatched junction bases numbered 6, after V lost 2 bases and J lost 5 bases. This CDR3 comprises 15 residues. The germline gives CDR1 MNHEY, CDR2 SVGAGI. CDR3 sequence: CASSYGTSRLETQYF. The CDR3 nucleotides are TGTGCCAGCAGTTACGGGACTAGCCGACTGGAGACCCAGTACTTC.

The chain joins TRBV5-1 to TRBJ2-7, with 9 bases matching TRBD2. V gave up 4 bases and J gave up 7 bases; unmatched junction bases: 6. CDR1 and CDR2 from the germline V gene are SGHRS and YFSETQ. The CDR3 runs 13 residues. CDR3 coding DNA: TGCGCCAGCAGCCTAGGACTAGCGAGTGAGCAGTACTTC. This translates into CASSLGLASEQYF.

The sample holds a few counts of this clone. The rearrangement uses TRBV4-3 and TRBJ2-1; 14 bases fit TRBD2. The CDR3 sequence is 13 residues long. Germline V gives CDR1 LGHNA, CDR2 YSLEER. J lost 15 bases, V lost 4 bases, and 5 bases had no gene match. The CDR3 loop is CASSPGLAGDPFF. The CDR3 coding sequence is TGCGCCAGCAGCCCGGGACTAGCGGGAGATCCGTTCTTC.

This chain connects TRBV7-9 to TRBJ2-1; D is unresolved. The CDR3 length is 15 residues. V was clipped by 2 bases and J by 6 bases, with 14 bases between them. The germline V gene encodes CDR1 SEHNR and CDR2 FQNEAQ (reference sequence). The CDR3 DNA reads as TGTGCCAGCAGCTTACACGGATCCCCCTTCAATGAGCAGTTCTTC. Amino acids: CASSLHGSPFNEQFF.

V usage is TRBV7-9 and J usage is TRBJ2-1; weak D call: TRBD2 (6 bases). Germline-derived CDR1 and CDR2 are SEHNR and FQNEAQ (reference sequence). This CDR3 comprises 10 residues. V was shortened by 11 bases and J by 10 bases, with 12 bases between the two germline ends. The CDR3 coding sequence is TGTGCCGGAGGGACGTACGAGCAGTTCTTC. Protein: CAGGTYEQFF.

Note on this clone: Additional DNA sequences in this sample encode the identical CDR3. The J gene is TRBJ2-6, the V gene TRBV5-1; no definite D call. With 4 bases removed from V and 0 bases from J, the gap between germline ends came to 5 bases. The germline gives CDR1 SGHRS, CDR2 YFSETQ. The CDR3 is 14 amino acids. The CDR3 reads CASSLSSGANVLTF. The CDR3 nucleotides are TGCGCCAGCAGCCTTAGCTCTGGGGCCAACGTCCTGACTTTC.

This clone has a handful of counts. This sequence joins TRBV9 and TRBJ2-1; 8 nucleotides align to TRBD1. The CDR3 loop spans 16 amino acids. J gave up 4 bases and V 0 bases, and 6 bases lay outside the gene matches. Germline CDR1 and CDR2: SGDLS and YYNGEE. The DNA of the CDR3 is TGTGCCAGCAGCGTAGCTCAGGGGGCGATTTACAATGAGCAGTTCTTC. Amino acid sequence: CASSVAQGAIYNEQFF.

This chain joins TRBV11-2 and TRBJ1-4, with TRBD1 as a possible D gene (5 bases). Germline CDR1 and CDR2: SGHAT and FQNNGV. V gave up 3 bases and J gave up 3 bases, with 11 bases separating them. This CDR3 contains 15 residues. CDR3 coding DNA: TGTGCCAGCAGCTTTGTCAGGGTCCCTAATGAAAAACTGTTTTTT. This encodes CASSFVRVPNEKLFF.

The CDR3 reads CAISWDRDEKLFF. The CDR3 region has the DNA TGTGCCATCAGCTGGGACAGGGACGAAAAACTGTTTTTT. This chain uses TRBV10-3 with TRBJ1-4; TRBD1 agrees at 9 bases. J gave up 8 bases and V 6 bases, and 4 bases lay outside the gene matches. Germline assignment: CDR1 ENHRY and CDR2 SYGVKD. The CDR3 runs to 13 residues.

The V and J genes are TRBV27 and TRBJ2-5; D not certain. Germline-derived CDR1 and CDR2 are MNHEY and SMNVEV (reference sequence). The CDR3 contains 12 residues. Trimming removed 5 bases from V and 4 bases from J, with 8 bases in between. CDR3 protein: CASSPHGETQYF. DNA of the CDR3: TGTGCCAGCAGTCCCCACGGAGAGACCCAGTACTTC.

The chain is built from TRBV6-1 and TRBJ2-5; no clear D gene. V lost 4 bases, J lost 1 base, and 7 bases lay in between. This CDR3 is 13 amino acids long. Germline V gene lookup returns CDR1 MNHNS and CDR2 SASEGT. CDR3 coding DNA: TGTGCCAGCAGTGGCGTCAGCCAAGAGACCCAGTACTTC. Translating it yields CASSGVSQETQYF.

The chain couples TRBV18 to TRBJ2-1, with TRBD2 identical over 11 bases. The CDR3 loop spans 15 amino acids. With V trimmed by 3 bases and J by 9 bases, 7 bases remained unmatched. Germline V gene sequence: CDR1 KGHSH, CDR2 LQKENI. The CDR3 sequence: CASSPPSGGRSEQFF. CDR3 DNA sequence: TGTGCCAGCTCACCCCCTAGCGGGGGGAGATCTGAGCAGTTCTTC.

This chain connects TRBV4-1 to TRBJ2-7; 10 bases align to TRBD2. Germline lookup yields CDR1 MGHRA and CDR2 YSYEKL. The trim removed 0 bases at V and 10 bases at J, leaving 9 bases unmatched. CDR3 length equals 15 residues. The CDR3 region is CASSQDPSGSMRQYF. In DNA, the CDR3 is TGCGCCAGCAGCCAAGACCCTAGCGGGAGTATGAGACAGTACTTC.

This clone was seen just once. V usage is TRBV5-8 and J usage is TRBJ2-7; no firm D call. Germline V gene lookup returns CDR1 SGHTS and CDR2 YDEGEE. This CDR3 is built from 15 residues. V shed 5 bases and J shed 3 bases, with 18 bases lying between them. The CDR3 loop is CASSVGGARSYEQYF. The CDR3 DNA follows: TGTGCCAGCAGTGTCGGTGGAGCTAGGAGCTACGAGCAGTACTTC.

The rearrangement uses TRBV19 and TRBJ2-2, with a weak D call TRBD2 (6 bases). The CDR3 has 18 amino acids. CDR1 and CDR2 (germline): LNHDA, SQIVND (reference sequence). Trimming stripped 1 base from V and 4 bases from J, with 19 bases between. CDR3 in DNA: TGTGCCAGTAGTATAGCAGGAAGCGGGTTCACACGCACCGGGGAGCTGTTTTTT. This encodes CASSIAGSGFTRTGELFF. Variable domain in full (rest from reference TRBV19 and TRBJ2-2): DGGITQSPKYLFRKEGQNVTLSCEQNLNHDAMYWYRQDPGQGLRLIYYSQIVNDFQKGDIAEGYSVSREKKESFPLTVTSAQKNPTAFYLCASSIAGSGFTRTGELFFGEGSRLTVL.

V usage is TRBV30 and J usage is TRBJ1-1; 7 bases match TRBD1. The V gene's germline CDR1 is GTSNPN and CDR2 SVGIG (reference sequence). This CDR3 has 15 amino acids. Trimming took 3 bases from V and 11 from J; bases not matched to a gene: 18. The CDR3, as DNA: TGTGCCTGGAGAATTTCACCAGGGGGAGGTGGGAACGCTTTCTTT. Amino acids: CAWRISPGGGGNAFF.

The J gene is TRBJ2-1, the V gene TRBV18; D gene ambiguous. V dropped 2 bases and J dropped 15 bases, with 17 bases sitting between them. CDR3 length equals 13 residues. Germline CDR1 is KGHSH and CDR2 is LQKENI. Written as DNA, the CDR3 is TGTGCCAGCTCACCATCTAGTACGCCCCTCGGGTTCTTC. Protein product: CASSPSSTPLGFF.

The V and J genes are TRBV10-3 and TRBJ2-1; D unclear. Germline V CDR1 and CDR2: ENHRY, SYGVKD. Trimming took off 0 bases at V and 10 bases at J, with 10 bases between the two ends. The CDR3 extends over 13 amino acids. This chain's CDR3 is CAISESFSLEQFF. The CDR3 nucleotides are TGTGCCATCAGTGAGTCTTTCTCTCTCGAGCAGTTCTTC.

V is TRBV7-9 and J is TRBJ2-3; 11 bases line up with TRBD2. Germline trimming cut 8 bases from V and 3 bases from J; bases unmatched to any gene: 7. The CDR3 covers 15 residues. Germline V gene lookup returns CDR1 SEHNR and CDR2 FQNEAQ (reference sequence). The CDR3: CASVRTSGPTDTQYF. In DNA form, the CDR3 reads TGTGCCAGCGTAAGGACTAGCGGGCCAACAGATACGCAGTATTTT.

The chain uses TRBV6-1 and TRBJ2-1, with TRBD2 matching over 9 bases. Germline values: CDR1 MNHNS, CDR2 SASEGT. The V segment lost 4 bases and the J segment 8 bases; nucleotides outside the gene matches: 9. The CDR3 covers 15 residues. CDR3 residues: CASSAIPGLAYEQFF. The CDR3 nucleotides are TGTGCCAGCAGTGCCATCCCGGGACTAGCCTATGAGCAGTTCTTC.

The chain links TRBV6-5 to TRBJ2-2; 7 bases agree with TRBD2. J lost 5 bases, V lost 7 bases, and 4 bases had no gene match. This CDR3 comprises 13 residues. Germline V gene lookup returns CDR1 MNHEY and CDR2 SVGAGI. The CDR3 sequence is CASNELATGELFF. CDR3 DNA: TGTGCCAGCAACGAACTAGCGACCGGGGAGCTGTTTTTT.

J is TRBJ2-4 and V is TRBV7-3; 7 bases map to TRBD2. This CDR3 has 14 amino acids. J was trimmed by 10 bases and V by 5 bases; bases with no gene match: 11. The germline CDR1 and CDR2 sequences are SGHTA and FQGTGA. The CDR3 bases are TGTGCCAGCAGCGCGTCCCGGGACGGGGGGATTCAGTACTTC. Its translation is CASSASRDGGIQYF.

J is TRBJ2-7 and V is TRBV10-1; perhaps TRBD1 as D (6 bases). The V gene's germline CDR1 is WNHNN and CDR2 SYGVQD (reference sequence). Trimming left V 0 bases short and J 7 bases short, with 13 bases between. The CDR3 totals 14 residues. In DNA, the CDR3 is TGCGCCAGCAGTGAGTCGGAACAGGGCCGTGAGCAGTACTTC. Encoded protein: CASSESEQGREQYF.

The chain links TRBV19 to TRBJ1-2; no reliable D call. Germline loops: CDR1 LNHDA, CDR2 SQIVND (reference sequence). This CDR3 region has 14 residues. V gave up 4 bases and J gave up 8 bases, with 17 bases separating them. The CDR3 region has the DNA TGTGCCAGTAGTACTCCGGGCGACGTCCCGGGCTACACCTTC. It is translated as CASSTPGDVPGYTF.

The V gene is TRBV28, the J gene TRBJ1-1, with 8 bases identical to TRBD1. V trimming: 3 bases; J trimming: 1 base; junction bases outside the gene matches: 4. Germline CDR1 and CDR2: MDHEN and SYDVKM. The CDR3 is 15 amino acids. The CDR3 DNA reads TGTGCCAGCAGTTTTTATGGACAGGGGAACACTGAAGCTTTCTTT. This gives the protein CASSFYGQGNTEAFF.

The V gene is TRBV18, the J gene TRBJ2-7, with D possibly called TRBD1 or TRBD2 (5 bases each). CDR3 length: 14 amino acids. Germline CDR1 and CDR2: KGHSH and LQKENI. The V gene lost 4 bases and the J gene lost 1 base, with 11 bases spanning the gap. CDR3 in DNA: TGTGCCAGCTCACTGGGACGGGAATCCTACGAGCAGTACTTC. Its translation is CASSLGRESYEQYF.

V usage is TRBV7-9 and J usage is TRBJ2-1, with D possibly called TRBD1 or TRBD2 (5 bases each). V gave up 3 bases and J gave up 2 bases, with 11 bases separating them. The germline V gene has CDR1 SEHNR and CDR2 FQNEAQ (reference sequence). This CDR3 comprises 15 residues. The CDR3 DNA is TGTGCCAGCAGCTTTGGGGGAGCCACCTACAATGAGCAGTTCTTC. Translation: CASSFGGATYNEQFF.

This clone has ten or more counts. The chain is built from TRBV12-5 and TRBJ1-1; D is undetermined. Trimming removed 0 bases at V and 0 bases at J, with 14 bases between. Germline-derived CDR1 and CDR2 are LGHNT and FRNRAP. This CDR3 spans 17 amino acids. CDR3 in DNA: TGTGCTAGTGGTTTGGTACCGGCGAGGATCATGAACACTGAAGCTTTCTTT. This sequence encodes CASGLVPARIMNTEAFF. The entire variable domain, with the rest obtained from reference TRBV12-5 and TRBJ1-1, is as follows: DARVTQTPRHKVTEMGQEVTMRCQPILGHNTVFWYRQTMMQGLELLAYFRNRAPLDDSGMPKDRFSAEMPDATLATLKIQPSEPRDSAVYFCASGLVPARIMNTEAFFGQGTRLTVV.

The V call is TRBV6-6, the J call TRBJ1-2, with D possibly matching TRBD1 (5 bases). CDR3 length: 14 amino acids. Germline V gives CDR1 MNHNY, CDR2 SVGAGI (reference sequence). Trimming took off 6 bases at V and 8 bases at J, with 19 bases between the two ends. CDR3 protein: CASSSAGGAWGYTF. The CDR3 DNA is TGTGCCAGCAGCTCGGCCGGCGGGGCATGGGGCTACACCTTC.

This clone was seen only a few times. J is TRBJ2-3 and V is TRBV4-1; a possible D gene is TRBD2 (5 bases). The CDR3 consists of 16 residues. In germline, CDR1 is MGHRA, CDR2 YSYEKL. The V end lost 1 base, the J end lost 0 bases, and 11 bases lay between the germline ends. Written as DNA, the CDR3 is TGCGCCAGCAGCCAAGCGGGATTCTCTAGCACAGATACGCAGTATTTT. Translated, it gives CASSQAGFSSTDTQYF.

The chain has TRBV5-1 and TRBJ2-1; 13 bases map to TRBD2. The ends lost 4 bases at V and 9 bases at J; junction bases unmatched: 7. The CDR3 totals 15 residues. Germline V gene sequence: CDR1 SGHRS, CDR2 YFSETQ. In nucleotides, the CDR3 is TGCGCCAGCAGCCAGGGGACTAGCGGGATCGGTGAGCAGTTCTTC. Translation gives CASSQGTSGIGEQFF.